The T cell receptor (beta chain) under discussion was sequenced for a study of T cell changes during pregnancy in multiple sclerosis. The CDR3 runs to 13 residues. Trimming cost V 7 bases and J 2 bases, with 12 bases left between them. Germline V gives CDR1 MDHEN, CDR2 SYDVKM. Some clones are missing from TCRdb's copy, which holds only in-frame ones; the method was immunoSEQ multiplex PCR. This table holds 13,000 to 15,000 clones, approximately 93% found once. The receptor's source is a female donor in good health, enrolled as a control in a pregnancy study. This material consisted of peripheral blood, taken in the second trimester of pregnancy. J is TRBJ2-7 and V is TRBV28; weak D call: TRBD2 (6 bases). This CDR3 is CASTAGPAYEQYF. In nucleotides, the CDR3 is TGTGCCAGCACCGCGGGACCGGCCTACGAGCAGTACTTC.